Each of the 20 T cell receptor beta chains below was sequenced from the same sample in a study of radiotherapy plus CTLA-4 blockade in lung cancer. This table comes from immunoSEQ multiplex PCR, and its TCRdb copy is limited to in-frame clones, with some not included. Of approximately 85,000 clones listed, about 83% are singletons. Specimen: peripheral blood, collected from a patient treated with radiotherapy plus ipilimumab. The receptor set was obtained from a human donor with non-small cell lung cancer that progressed on radiotherapy plus ipilimumab.

The chain couples TRBV4-2 to TRBJ2-7; possibly TRBD1 or TRBD2 for D (6 bases each). V was clipped by 4 bases and J by 4 bases, with 14 bases between them. This CDR3 comprises 14 residues. Looked up from germline, CDR1 is LGHNA and CDR2 is YNFKEQ. The chain's CDR3 is CASSLAEGGYEQYF. The CDR3 DNA follows: TGTGCCAGCAGCCTAGCGGAGGGGGGATACGAGCAGTACTTC.

This clone was picked up one time. The rearrangement joins TRBV7-8 to TRBJ2-3, with TRBD2 matching 8 bases. The J segment lost 2 bases and the V segment lost 6 bases, leaving 7 bases of the junction unmatched. Germline values: CDR1 SGHVS, CDR2 FQNEAQ. The CDR3 sequence is 15 residues long. CDR3 sequence: CASRAGTRATDTQYF. In nucleotides, the CDR3 is TGTGCCAGCAGAGCCGGGACTAGAGCCACAGATACGCAGTATTTT.

The chain is built from TRBV19 and TRBJ1-2; a weak D match, TRBD1 (6 bases). Trimming removed 6 bases at V and 7 bases at J, with 15 bases between. The CDR3 runs to 13 residues. The germline V gene has CDR1 LNHDA and CDR2 SQIVND (reference sequence). For the CDR3, the DNA is TGTGCCAGTAGCCCTACAGGGTTGTTTGGCTACACCTTC. This gives the protein CASSPTGLFGYTF.

The CDR3 sequence is CATSERGAPGEKLFF. CDR3 DNA: TGTGCCACCAGCGAAAGAGGGGCGCCGGGTGAAAAACTGTTTTTT. The chain uses TRBV15 and TRBJ1-4, with D maybe TRBD1 (5 bases). CDR1 and CDR2 (germline): LNHNV, YYDKDF (reference sequence). V was cut by 5 bases and J by 7 bases, with 17 bases left in between. The CDR3 consists of 15 residues.

The table lists this clone with a few counts. The chain uses TRBV19 and TRBJ1-2; D gene unclear. CDR1 and CDR2 from the germline V gene are LNHDA and SQIVND (reference sequence). The V and J ends lost 4 bases and 4 bases respectively, with 10 bases between them. This CDR3 is built from 13 residues. CDR3 amino acids: CASSRREIYGYTF. The CDR3 DNA follows: TGTGCCAGTAGTAGGCGGGAGATCTATGGCTACACCTTC.

V gene TRBV6-4 combines with J gene TRBJ1-5, with D hard to call. This CDR3 region has 18 residues. Trimming cost V 6 bases and J 0 bases, with 21 bases left between them. CDR1 and CDR2 from the germline V gene are MRHNA and SNTAGT. The CDR3, as DNA: TGTGCCAGCAGGCCACAAGGAACAAACGTTTATAGCAATCAGCCCCAGCATTTT. Translating it yields CASRPQGTNVYSNQPQHF.

This chain joins TRBV7-8 and TRBJ2-7; 7 nucleotides match TRBD2. Germline CDR1 is SGHVS and CDR2 is FQNEAQ. With 7 bases clipped from V and 3 bases from J, the junction kept 21 bases outside the gene matches. The length of the CDR3 is 18 residues. In DNA form, the CDR3 reads TGTGCCAGCACCCTGAACCTTAAGCGGGGAAACCTACTCTACGAGCAGTACTTC. Amino acid sequence: CASTLNLKRGNLLYEQYF.

J is TRBJ2-3 and V is TRBV9; the match to TRBD2 covers 11 bases. Germline values: CDR1 SGDLS, CDR2 YYNGEE. CDR3 length: 18 residues. V gave up 0 bases and J gave up 2 bases; unmatched junction bases: 8. The CDR3 spells CASSVGLAGGAITDTQYF. CDR3 coding DNA: TGTGCCAGCAGCGTAGGCCTAGCGGGGGGTGCTATCACAGATACGCAGTATTTT.

This clone was picked up one time. The chain employs TRBV7-2 and TRBJ2-1; 8 bases fit TRBD1. The CDR3 runs 15 residues. V trimming: 5 bases; J trimming: 2 bases; junction bases outside the gene matches: 5. The germline gives CDR1 SGHTA, CDR2 FQGNSA. The CDR3 nucleotides read TGTGCCAGCAGCCCAGACAGGGGAGCCTACAATGAGCAGTTCTTC. Translated, it gives CASSPDRGAYNEQFF.

V usage is TRBV7-9 and J usage is TRBJ2-1; 11 nucleotides line up with TRBD2. J was trimmed by 8 bases and V by 2 bases; bases with no gene match: 2. Per the germline V gene, CDR1 is SEHNR and CDR2 is FQNEAQ (reference sequence). The CDR3 totals 14 residues. The chain's CDR3 is CASSLTSGSHEQFF. The CDR3 nucleotides read TGTGCCAGCAGCTTAACTAGCGGGAGTCATGAGCAGTTCTTC.

This clone was observed a handful of times. This sequence joins TRBV5-4 and TRBJ1-2; unclear D gene. V lost 1 base, J lost 0 bases, and 4 bases lay in between. The CDR3 extends over 13 amino acids. CDR1 and CDR2 (germline): SGHNT, YYREEE (reference sequence). DNA of the CDR3: TGTGCCAGCAGCTTGCAAGCTAACTATGGCTACACCTTC. Residues: CASSLQANYGYTF.

The chain carries TRBV4-2 and TRBJ1-4, with D perhaps TRBD1 (6 bases). This CDR3 has 14 residues. CDR1 and CDR2 from the germline V gene are LGHNA and YNFKEQ. V dropped 3 bases and J dropped 5 bases, with 10 bases sitting between them. The CDR3 loop is CASSQGALNEKLFF. As DNA, the CDR3 is TGTGCCAGCAGCCAGGGGGCTTTAAATGAAAAACTGTTTTTT.

The J gene is TRBJ1-2, the V gene TRBV5-1; no firm D call. V was clipped by 4 bases and J by 8 bases, with 12 bases between them. The CDR3 spans 12 residues. The germline V gene has CDR1 SGHRS and CDR2 YFSETQ. CDR3 sequence reads: CASSTSMEGYTF. The CDR3 DNA is TGCGCCAGCAGCACCTCGATGGAAGGCTACACCTTC.

The chain uses TRBV5-1 and TRBJ2-7; no firm D call. The CDR3 has 14 amino acids. Trimming cost V 1 base and J 1 base, with 9 bases left between them. The germline gives CDR1 SGHRS, CDR2 YFSETQ. CDR3 nucleotide sequence: TGCGCCAGCAGCTTGTCTCCACAATCCTACGAGCAGTACTTC. Translated, it gives CASSLSPQSYEQYF. Full variable domain (outside the CDR3, taken from reference TRBV5-1 and TRBJ2-7): KAGVTQTPRYLIKTRGQQVTLSCSPISGHRSVSWYQQTPGQGLQFLFEYFSETQRNKGNFPGRFSGRQFSNSRSEMNVSTLELGDSALYLCASSLSPQSYEQYFGPGTRLTVT.

The chain combines TRBV5-6 with TRBJ2-1; 12 bases are a match to TRBD2. The CDR3 runs to 19 residues. The V gene's germline CDR1 is SGHDT and CDR2 YYEEEE. Losses at the gene ends were 1 base for V and 0 bases for J; bases not matched to a gene: 8. The CDR3 nucleotides read TGTGCCAGCAGCTTGCGAACTAGCGGGAGGTTTCTCTCCTACAATGAGCAGTTCTTC. Protein product: CASSLRTSGRFLSYNEQFF. Based on the CDR3 plus reference TRBV5-6 and TRBJ2-1, the full variable domain is DAGVTQSPTHLIKTRGQQVTLRCSPKSGHDTVSWYQQALGQGPQFIFQYYEEEERQRGNFPDRFSGHQFPNYSSELNVNALLLGDSALYLCASSLRTSGRFLSYNEQFFGPGTRLTVL.

The chain joins TRBV5-1 to TRBJ2-7, with D perhaps matching TRBD1 (7 bases). CDR1 SGHRS and CDR2 YFSETQ come from the germline V gene. Trimming removed 5 bases at V and 0 bases at J, with 12 bases between. This CDR3 has 14 amino acids. CDR3 in DNA: TGCGCCAGCAGTCCGGGGGACAGCTCCTACGAGCAGTACTTC. Protein product: CASSPGDSSYEQYF.

The DNA of the CDR3 is TGTGCCTCGGGGCCAAATCAGCCCCAGCATTTT. This codes for CASGPNQPQHF. This sequence joins TRBV19 and TRBJ1-5, with TRBD1 as a possible D gene (5 bases). CDR3 length equals 11 residues. Per germline, CDR1 LNHDA and CDR2 SQIVND (reference sequence). Trimming left V 11 bases short and J 4 bases short, with 9 bases between.

V gene TRBV29-1 combines with J gene TRBJ2-5; tentatively, D is TRBD1 (5 bases). Trimming removed 2 bases at V and 5 bases at J, with 15 bases between. Looked up from germline, CDR1 is SQVTM and CDR2 is ANQGSEA. CDR3 length: 14 residues. The DNA for the CDR3 is TGCAGCGTTGAAACGGTAAGGGGCGATGAGACCCAGTACTTC. It yields the protein CSVETVRGDETQYF.

This clone occurred once. V gene TRBV7-8 combines with J gene TRBJ2-7, with 8 bases that match TRBD1. CDR1 is SGHVS and CDR2 is FQNEAQ in the germline V gene. J was trimmed by 0 bases and V by 5 bases; bases with no gene match: 9. The CDR3 covers 16 residues. The CDR3 region is CASSPGVQGASYEQYF. The DNA for the CDR3 is TGTGCCAGCAGCCCAGGAGTCCAGGGGGCCTCCTACGAGCAGTACTTC.

This sequence joins TRBV6-1 and TRBJ2-7; 11 nucleotides agree with TRBD1. Per germline, CDR1 MNHNS and CDR2 SASEGT. V trimming: 8 bases; J trimming: 4 bases; junction bases outside the gene matches: 4. The CDR3 spans 13 residues. CDR3 protein: CASGQGAPYEQYF. As DNA, the CDR3 is TGTGCCAGCGGACAGGGGGCGCCGTACGAGCAGTACTTC.